This record looks at one TCR beta chain sequence and its context. These data belong to a study of cytomegalovirus exposure and HLA in healthy donors. The CDR3 totals 19 residues. Germline CDR1 SGHTA, CDR2 FQGNSA. Germline trimming cut 1 base from V and 2 bases from J; bases unmatched to any gene: 14. PCR primers comprised 60 Vbeta and 13 Jbeta primers. Data came from immunoSEQ multiplex PCR; TCRdb stores just in-frame clones and leaves some out. The table records about 180,000 clones, approximately 80% of them present only once. Sequencing was done on a sample of PBMCs. The clonotype originates from a woman younger than 45 in good health and CMV-seronegative. V and J are TRBV7-2 and TRBJ2-1; 7 positions agree with TRBD2. The CDR3 loop reads CASSLVGGRAVWPYNEQFF. The CDR3 DNA reads as TGTGCCAGCAGCTTAGTGGGGGGGAGGGCCGTTTGGCCCTACAATGAGCAGTTCTTC.